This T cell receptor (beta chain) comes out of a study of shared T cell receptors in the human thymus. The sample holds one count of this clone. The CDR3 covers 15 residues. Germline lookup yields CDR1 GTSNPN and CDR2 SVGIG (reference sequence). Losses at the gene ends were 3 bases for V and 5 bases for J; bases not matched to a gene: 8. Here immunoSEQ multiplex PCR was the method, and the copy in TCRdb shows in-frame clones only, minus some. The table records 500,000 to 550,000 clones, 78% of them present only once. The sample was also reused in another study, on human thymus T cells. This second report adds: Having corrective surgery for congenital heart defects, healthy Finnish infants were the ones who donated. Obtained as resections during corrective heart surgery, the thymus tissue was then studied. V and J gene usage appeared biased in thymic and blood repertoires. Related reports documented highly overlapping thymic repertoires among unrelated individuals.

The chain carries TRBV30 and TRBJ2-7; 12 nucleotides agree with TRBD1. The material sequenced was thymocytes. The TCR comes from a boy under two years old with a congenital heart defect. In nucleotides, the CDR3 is TGTGCCTGGAGGGAAGGGACAGGGGGCCTCCACGAGCAGTACTTC. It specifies CAWREGTGGLHEQYF.